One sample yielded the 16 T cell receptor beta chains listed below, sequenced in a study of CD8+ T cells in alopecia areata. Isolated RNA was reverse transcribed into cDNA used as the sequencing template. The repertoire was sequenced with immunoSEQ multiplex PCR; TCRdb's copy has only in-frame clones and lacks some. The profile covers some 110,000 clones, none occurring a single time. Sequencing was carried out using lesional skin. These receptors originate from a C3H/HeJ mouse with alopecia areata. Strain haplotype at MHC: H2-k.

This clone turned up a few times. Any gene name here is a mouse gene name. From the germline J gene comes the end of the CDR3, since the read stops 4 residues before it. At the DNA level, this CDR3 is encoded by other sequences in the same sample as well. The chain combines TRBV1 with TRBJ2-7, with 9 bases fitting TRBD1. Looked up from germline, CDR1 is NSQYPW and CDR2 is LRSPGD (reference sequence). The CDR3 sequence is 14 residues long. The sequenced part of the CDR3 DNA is TGCACCTGCAGTGCGCCCGGGACAGGGTAT. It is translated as CTCSAPGTGY. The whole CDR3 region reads CTCSAPGTGYEQYF. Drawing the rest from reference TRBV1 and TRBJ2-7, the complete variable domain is VTLLEQNPRWRLVPRGQAVNLRCILKNSQYPWMSWYQQDLQKQLQWLFTLRSPGDKEVKSLPGADYLATRVTDTELRLQVANMSQGRTLYCTCSAPGTGYEQYFGPGTRLTVL.

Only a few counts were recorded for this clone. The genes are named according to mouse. The DNA read from the CDR3 is TGTGCCAGCAGTGACCAGACTGGGCCTAACCAAGAC. Its translation: CASSDQTGPNQD. The full CDR3 reads CASSDQTGPNQDTQYF. The chain links TRBV13-3 to TRBJ2-5; 7 bases align to TRBD2. The CDR3 is cut off 4 residues early in the read; its end comes from the germline J gene. This CDR3 contains 16 residues. V shed 2 bases, J shed 0 bases, and the junction held 6 bases outside the gene matches. Germline V CDR1 and CDR2: NNHDY, SYVADS.

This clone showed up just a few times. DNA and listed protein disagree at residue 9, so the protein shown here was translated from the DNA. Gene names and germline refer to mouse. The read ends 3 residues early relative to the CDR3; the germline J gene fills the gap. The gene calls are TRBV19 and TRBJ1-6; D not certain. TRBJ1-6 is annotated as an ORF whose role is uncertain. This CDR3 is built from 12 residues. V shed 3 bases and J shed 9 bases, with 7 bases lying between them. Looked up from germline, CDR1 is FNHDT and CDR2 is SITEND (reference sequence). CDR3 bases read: TGTGCCAGCAGTAATATAGGTTCGCCC. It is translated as CASSNIGSP. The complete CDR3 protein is CASSNIGSPLYF.

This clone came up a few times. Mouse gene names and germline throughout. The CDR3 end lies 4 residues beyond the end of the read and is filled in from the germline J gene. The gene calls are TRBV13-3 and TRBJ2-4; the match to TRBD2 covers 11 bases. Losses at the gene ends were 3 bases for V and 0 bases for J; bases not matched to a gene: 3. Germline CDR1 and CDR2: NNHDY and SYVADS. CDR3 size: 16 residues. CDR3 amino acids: CASSGGLGASQNTLYF. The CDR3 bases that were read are TGTGCCAGCAGTGGGGGACTGGGGGCCAGTCAAAAC. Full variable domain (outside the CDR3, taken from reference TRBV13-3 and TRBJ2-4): EAAVTQSPRSKVAVTGGKVTLSCHQTNNHDYMYWYRQDTGHGLRLIHYSYVADSTEKGDIPDGYKASRPSQENFSLILELASLSQTAVYFCASSGGLGASQNTLYFGAGTRLSVL.

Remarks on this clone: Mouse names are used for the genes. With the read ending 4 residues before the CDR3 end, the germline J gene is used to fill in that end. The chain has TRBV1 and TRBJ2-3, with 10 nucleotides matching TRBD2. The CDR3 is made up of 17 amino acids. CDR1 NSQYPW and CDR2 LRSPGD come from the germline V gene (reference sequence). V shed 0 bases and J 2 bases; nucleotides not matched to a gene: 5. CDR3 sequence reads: CTCSADWGGPDAETLYF. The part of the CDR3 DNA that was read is TGCACCTGCAGTGCAGACTGGGGGGGCCCGGATGCAGAA.

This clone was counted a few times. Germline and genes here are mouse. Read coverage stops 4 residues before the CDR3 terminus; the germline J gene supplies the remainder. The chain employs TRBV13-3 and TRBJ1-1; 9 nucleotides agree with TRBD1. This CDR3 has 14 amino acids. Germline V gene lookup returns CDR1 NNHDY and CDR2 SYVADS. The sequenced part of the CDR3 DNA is TGTGCCAGCAAACAAACAGGGGGCAGGACA. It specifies CASKQTGGRT. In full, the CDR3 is CASKQTGGRTEVFF.

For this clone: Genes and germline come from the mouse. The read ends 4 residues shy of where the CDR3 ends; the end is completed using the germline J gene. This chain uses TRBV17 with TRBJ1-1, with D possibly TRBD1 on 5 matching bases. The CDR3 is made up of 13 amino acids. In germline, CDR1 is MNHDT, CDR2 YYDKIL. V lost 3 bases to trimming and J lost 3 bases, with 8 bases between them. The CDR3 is CASSSQGDTEVFF. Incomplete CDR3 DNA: TGTGCTAGCAGTAGCCAGGGCGACACA.

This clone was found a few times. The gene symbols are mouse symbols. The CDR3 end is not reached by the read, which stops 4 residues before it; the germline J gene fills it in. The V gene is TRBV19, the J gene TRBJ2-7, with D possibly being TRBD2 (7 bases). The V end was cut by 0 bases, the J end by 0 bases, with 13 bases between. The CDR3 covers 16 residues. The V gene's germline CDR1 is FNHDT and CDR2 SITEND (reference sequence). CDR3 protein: CASSIEGGKSSYEQYF. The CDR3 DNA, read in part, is TGTGCCAGCAGTATAGAGGGGGGGAAGAGCTCCTAT.

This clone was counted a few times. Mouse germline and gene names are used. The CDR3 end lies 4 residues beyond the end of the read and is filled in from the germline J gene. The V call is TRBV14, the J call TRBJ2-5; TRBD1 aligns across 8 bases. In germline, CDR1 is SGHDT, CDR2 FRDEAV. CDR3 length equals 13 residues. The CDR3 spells CASSRQGRDTQYF. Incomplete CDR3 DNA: TGTGCCAGCAGCCGACAGGGGAGGGAC.

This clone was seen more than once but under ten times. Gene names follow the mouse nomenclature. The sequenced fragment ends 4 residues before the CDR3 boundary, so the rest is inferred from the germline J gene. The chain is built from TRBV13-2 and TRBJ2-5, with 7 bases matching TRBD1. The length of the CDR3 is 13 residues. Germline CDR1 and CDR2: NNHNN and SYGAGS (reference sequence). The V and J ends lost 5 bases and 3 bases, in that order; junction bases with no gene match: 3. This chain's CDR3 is CASGGDRQDTQYF. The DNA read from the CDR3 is TGTGCCAGCGGGGGGGACAGACAAGAC.

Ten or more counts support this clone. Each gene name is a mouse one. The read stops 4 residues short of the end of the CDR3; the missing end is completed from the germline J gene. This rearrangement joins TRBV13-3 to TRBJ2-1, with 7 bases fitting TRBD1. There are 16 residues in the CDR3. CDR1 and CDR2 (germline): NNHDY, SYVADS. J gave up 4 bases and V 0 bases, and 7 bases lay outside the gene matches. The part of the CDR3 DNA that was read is TGTGCCAGCAGTGATGCATCAGGGGGTGGATATGCT. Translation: CASSDASGGGYA. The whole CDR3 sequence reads CASSDASGGGYAEQFF.

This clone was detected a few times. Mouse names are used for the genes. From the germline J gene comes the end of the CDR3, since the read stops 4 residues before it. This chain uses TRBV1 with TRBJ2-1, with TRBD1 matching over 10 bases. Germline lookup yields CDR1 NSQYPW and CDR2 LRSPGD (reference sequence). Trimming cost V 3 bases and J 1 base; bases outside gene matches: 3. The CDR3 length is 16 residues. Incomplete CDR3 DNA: TGCACCTGCAGTGCGGGGACAGGGGCAAACTATGCT. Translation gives CTCSAGTGANYA. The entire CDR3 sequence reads CTCSAGTGANYAEQFF.

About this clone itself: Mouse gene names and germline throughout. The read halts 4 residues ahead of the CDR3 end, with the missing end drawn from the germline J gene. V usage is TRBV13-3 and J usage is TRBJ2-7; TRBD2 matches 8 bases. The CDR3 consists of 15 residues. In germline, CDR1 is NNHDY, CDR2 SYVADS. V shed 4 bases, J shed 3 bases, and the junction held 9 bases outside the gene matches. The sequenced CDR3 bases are TGTGCCAGCAGTTCACTGGGGGACCTCATCTAT. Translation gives CASSSLGDLIY. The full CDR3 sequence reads CASSSLGDLIYEQYF.

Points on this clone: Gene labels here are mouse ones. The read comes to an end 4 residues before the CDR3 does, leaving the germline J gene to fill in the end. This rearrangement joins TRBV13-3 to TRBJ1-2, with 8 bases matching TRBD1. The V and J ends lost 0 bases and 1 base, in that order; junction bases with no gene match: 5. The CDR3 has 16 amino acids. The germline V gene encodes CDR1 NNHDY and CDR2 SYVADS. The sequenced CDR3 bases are TGTGCCAGCAGTGATGCAACCAGGGGGCAAAACTCC. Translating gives CASSDATRGQNS. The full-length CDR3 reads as CASSDATRGQNSDYTF.

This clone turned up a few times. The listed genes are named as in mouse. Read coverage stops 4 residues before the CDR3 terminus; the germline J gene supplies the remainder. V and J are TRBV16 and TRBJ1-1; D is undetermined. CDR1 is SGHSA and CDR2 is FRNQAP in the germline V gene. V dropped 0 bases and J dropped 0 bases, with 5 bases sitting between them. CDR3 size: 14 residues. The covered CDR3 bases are TGTGCAAGCAGCTTAGATGGTGCAAACACA. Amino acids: CASSLDGANT. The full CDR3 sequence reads CASSLDGANTEVFF. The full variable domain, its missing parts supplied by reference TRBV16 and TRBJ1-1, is NAGVIQTPRHKVTGKGQEATLWCEPISGHSAVFWYRQTIVQGLEFLTYFRNQAPIDDSGMPKERFSAQMPNQSHSTLKIQSTQPQDSAVYLCASSLDGANTEVFFGKGTRLTVV.

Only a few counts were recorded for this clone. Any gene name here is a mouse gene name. This CDR3 is CASSSDRRDTEVFF. CDR3 DNA, as far as it was read: TGTGCCAGCAGTTCGGACAGGCGGGACACA. The chain couples TRBV19 to TRBJ1-1; the match to TRBD1 covers 7 bases. The read is 4 residues too short to cover the CDR3 end, so that end is filled in from the germline J gene. The CDR3 has 14 residues. J gave up 3 bases and V 4 bases, and 6 bases lay outside the gene matches. Per the germline V gene, CDR1 is FNHDT and CDR2 is SITEND (reference sequence).